A single sample gave rise to the 29 T cell receptor beta chains below, sequenced in a study of blood T cell repertoires in COVID-19. Libraries were prepared by immunoSEQ multiplex PCR; TCRdb keeps only in-frame clonotypes and omits some of them. The sample consists of 270,000 or so clones, less than 85% of them appearing once. Sequenced: peripheral blood. The source of these receptors is a human donor with COVID-19, enrolled during active disease. The donor label of this sample is uncertain.

The CDR3 region is CASSQGLNQPQHF. CDR3 DNA sequence: TGTGCCAGCAGCCAAGGGCTCAATCAGCCCCAGCATTTT. The genes are TRBV16 and TRBJ1-5, with D unresolved. Trimming took 2 bases from V and 3 from J, leaving 5 bases between them. The CDR3 runs to 13 residues. CDR1 and CDR2 from the germline V gene are KGHSY and FQNENV. The full variable domain, with the rest looked up from reference TRBV16 and TRBJ1-5, is GEEVAQTPKHLVRGEGQKAKLYCAPIKGHSYVFWYQQVLKNEFKFLISFQNENVFDETGMPKERFSAKCLPNSPCSLEIQATKLEDSAVYFCASSQGLNQPQHFGDGTRLSIL.

This rearrangement joins TRBV7-9 to TRBJ2-5, with 8 bases that match TRBD2. Looked up from germline, CDR1 is SEHNR and CDR2 is FQNEAQ (reference sequence). CDR3 size: 15 residues. The V segment lost 4 bases and the J segment 4 bases; nucleotides outside the gene matches: 8. The CDR3 is CASSSGGRAGETQYF. DNA of the CDR3: TGTGCCAGCAGCTCGGGAGGGAGGGCCGGAGAGACCCAGTACTTC.

This sequence joins TRBV20-1 and TRBJ2-7, with 8 positions matching TRBD1. CDR3 length: 15 amino acids. CDR1 is DFQATT and CDR2 is SNEGSKA in the germline V gene (reference sequence). V gave up 3 bases and J gave up 5 bases; unmatched junction bases: 12. The CDR3 loop is CSASSWTGLQNEQYF. The CDR3 region has the DNA TGCAGTGCTAGTTCCTGGACAGGGTTACAGAACGAGCAGTACTTC.

V and J are TRBV5-1 and TRBJ2-5; D is unclear. Looked up from germline, CDR1 is SGHRS and CDR2 is YFSETQ. V lost 5 bases and J 0 bases, leaving 14 bases between the germline ends. The length of the CDR3 is 15 residues. CDR3 protein: CASSYFNPDQETQYF. In DNA form, the CDR3 reads TGCGCCAGCAGTTACTTTAACCCGGACCAAGAGACCCAGTACTTC.

This clone was seen only once. The chain combines TRBV7-8 with TRBJ1-1; D unclear. Germline V gene lookup returns CDR1 SGHVS and CDR2 FQNEAQ. CDR3 size: 12 residues. V was clipped by 1 base and J by 8 bases, with 8 bases between them. CDR3 in amino acids: CASSLGQNEAFF. CDR3 bases: TGTGCCAGCAGCTTAGGTCAGAACGAAGCTTTCTTT.

The chain is built from TRBV6-2 or TRBV6-3 and TRBJ2-1; D perhaps matches TRBD1 (6 bases). V shed 5 bases and J shed 3 bases, with 17 bases lying between them. The CDR3 has 16 residues. From germline, CDR1 is MNHEY and CDR2 SVGEGT. The CDR3, as DNA: TGTGCCAGCAGTGGGGAATTGGGGGCATACTACAATGAGCAGTTCTTC. This encodes CASSGELGAYYNEQFF.

V gene TRBV6-1 combines with J gene TRBJ1-4; D gene unclear. The V end was cut by 3 bases, the J end by 8 bases, with 16 bases between. The length of the CDR3 is 15 residues. The germline V gene has CDR1 MNHNS and CDR2 SASEGT. The chain's CDR3 is CASSEMAGNQEKLFF. CDR3 in DNA: TGTGCCAGCAGTGAGATGGCCGGGAATCAAGAAAAACTGTTTTTT.

This rearrangement joins TRBV5-1 to TRBJ2-7; TRBD1 aligns across 8 bases. Unmatched junction bases numbered 14, after V lost 3 bases and J lost 9 bases. CDR1 and CDR2 (germline): SGHRS, YFSETQ. This CDR3 is built from 15 residues. CDR3 residues: CASSSLQGGPHGQYF. In DNA form, the CDR3 reads TGCGCCAGCAGCTCCCTACAGGGGGGCCCCCACGGGCAGTACTTC.

J is TRBJ2-7 and V is TRBV29-1; D is unresolved. The V end lost 5 bases, the J end lost 0 bases, and 5 bases lay between the germline ends. The CDR3 contains 11 residues. The germline CDR1 and CDR2 sequences are SQVTM and ANQGSEA. CDR3 DNA: TGCAGCGTTCTCTCCTCCTACGAGCAGTACTTC. Translating gives CSVLSSYEQYF.

This sequence joins TRBV30 and TRBJ1-5; TRBD1 aligns across 9 bases. V trimming: 4 bases; J trimming: 5 bases; junction bases outside the gene matches: 12. This CDR3 has 16 residues. Germline V gene lookup returns CDR1 GTSNPN and CDR2 SVGIG (reference sequence). The CDR3: CAWNKPGQGTYQPQHF. Here the CDR3 DNA reads TGTGCCTGGAATAAACCGGGACAGGGAACATATCAGCCCCAGCATTTT. The variable domain in full, with the rest retrieved from reference TRBV30 and TRBJ1-5, is SQTIHQWPATLVQPVGSPLSLECTVEGTSNPNLYWYRQAAGRGLQLLFYSVGIGQISSEVPQNLSASRPQDRQFILSSKKLLLSDSGFYLCAWNKPGQGTYQPQHFGDGTRLSIL.

V is TRBV19 and J is TRBJ2-1; 12 bases are a match to TRBD2. V was pared by 7 bases and J by 6 bases, with 10 bases of the junction left unmatched. This CDR3 is 16 amino acids long. From germline, CDR1 is LNHDA and CDR2 SQIVND (reference sequence). The CDR3 nucleotides are TGTGCCAGTACCCCCCTAGCGGGAGGGCCCGGCAATGAGCAGTTCTTC. Its protein is CASTPLAGGPGNEQFF.

V and J are TRBV27 and TRBJ2-1; TRBD1 might be the D (6 bases). CDR3 length equals 14 residues. V lost 5 bases and J lost 15, with 23 bases in between. Germline CDR1 and CDR2: MNHEY and SMNVEV (reference sequence). The CDR3 spells CASSRDTISRGGFF. In DNA form, the CDR3 reads TGTGCCAGCAGTCGGGACACCATTTCCCGGGGCGGGTTCTTC.

The chain couples TRBV11-2 to TRBJ2-2; D uncertain. This CDR3 region has 12 residues. With 1 base removed from V and 8 bases from J, the gap between germline ends came to 5 bases. Germline V gene lookup returns CDR1 SGHAT and CDR2 FQNNGV. CDR3 coding DNA: TGTGCCAGCAGCTTAGGCGTTGGGGAGCTGTTTTTT. It translates to CASSLGVGELFF.

This chain connects TRBV18 to TRBJ2-7; 7 bases are shared with TRBD1. Germline V lookup: CDR1 KGHSH, CDR2 LQKENI. The CDR3 totals 14 residues. V shed 3 bases and J 2 bases; nucleotides not matched to a gene: 4. CDR3 amino acids: CASSPGQSTYEQYF. The DNA for the CDR3 is TGTGCCAGCTCACCGGGACAGTCTACCTACGAGCAGTACTTC. Full variable domain (remainder filled in from reference TRBV18 and TRBJ2-7): NAGVMQNPRHLVRRRGQEARLRCSPMKGHSHVYWYRQLPEEGLKFMVYLQKENIIDESGMPKERFSAEFPKEGPSILRIQQVVRGDSAAYFCASSPGQSTYEQYFGPGTRLTVT.

V and J are TRBV5-4 and TRBJ1-6, with D possibly TRBD1 on 5 matching bases. The CDR3 is 14 amino acids. V lost 1 base and J 10 bases, leaving 12 bases between the germline ends. Germline CDR1 reads SGHNT; CDR2 reads YYREEE (reference sequence). The CDR3 DNA reads TGTGCCAGCAGCTTGTACGGGGGTGGGTCACCCCTCCACTTT. Translating gives CASSLYGGGSPLHF.

The chain has TRBV7-9 and TRBJ2-1; D not certain. V dropped 0 bases and J dropped 10 bases, with 7 bases sitting between them. The CDR3 extends over 12 amino acids. CDR1 is SEHNR and CDR2 is FQNEAQ in the germline V gene (reference sequence). The CDR3 spells CASSLAAREQFF. CDR3 nucleotides: TGTGCCAGCAGCTTAGCCGCGCGGGAGCAGTTCTTC.

This chain uses TRBV18 with TRBJ1-2; 8 positions match TRBD1. Trimming removed 6 bases from V and 7 bases from J; junction bases left unmatched: 7. The germline gives CDR1 KGHSH, CDR2 LQKENI. This CDR3 has 13 amino acids. DNA for the CDR3: TGTGCCAGCTCGGCGCAGGGGGCTGTTGGCTACACCTTC. Translation: CASSAQGAVGYTF.

This clone was seen just once. This chain uses TRBV28 with TRBJ2-6, with TRBD1 matching over 7 bases. J gave up 0 bases and V 6 bases, and 5 bases lay outside the gene matches. The CDR3 extends over 16 amino acids. Germline CDR1 reads MDHEN; CDR2 reads SYDVKM. CDR3 in amino acids: CASRGQISSGANVLTF. The CDR3 nucleotides are TGTGCCAGCAGGGGACAGATCAGCTCTGGGGCCAACGTCCTGACTTTC.

The chain combines TRBV3-1 (or the pseudogene TRBV3-2) with TRBJ2-3, with D unresolved. Trimming pared 0 bases from V and 0 bases from J, leaving 10 bases between. Germline V gives CDR1 LGHDT, CDR2 YNNKEL (reference sequence). This CDR3 is built from 16 residues. CDR3 DNA: TGTGCCAGCAGCCAAGACGTGGCCAGGAGCACAGATACGCAGTATTTT. It codes for CASSQDVARSTDTQYF.

This rearrangement joins TRBV20-1 to TRBJ2-3; TRBD2 matches 11 bases. This CDR3 comprises 15 residues. From germline, CDR1 is DFQATT and CDR2 SNEGSKA (reference sequence). After removal of 3 bases from V and 4 bases from J, the junction contained 6 bases not matched to a gene. Here the CDR3 reads CSASRVAGGSDTQYF. The CDR3 DNA follows: TGCAGTGCTAGTAGGGTAGCGGGAGGGTCAGATACGCAGTATTTT.

The chain couples TRBV11-2 to TRBJ2-1; TRBD1 matches 10 bases. V lost 5 bases, J lost 4 bases, and 5 bases stayed unmatched. Germline CDR1 and CDR2: SGHAT and FQNNGV. The CDR3 has 15 amino acids. The CDR3 reads CASSLDRGPYNEQFF. CDR3 DNA sequence: TGTGCCAGCAGCCTCGACAGGGGGCCGTACAATGAGCAGTTCTTC.

The chain links TRBV3-1 (or the pseudogene TRBV3-2) to TRBJ2-1, with a possible D match to TRBD2 (6 bases). The germline V and J ends were trimmed by 1 base and 2 bases, with 15 bases remaining between them. CDR1 and CDR2 from the germline V gene are LGHDT and YNNKEL (reference sequence). This CDR3 is built from 17 residues. CDR3 in DNA: TGTGCCAGCAGCCAAGTCGGGTACGGGAGAGCCTACAATGAGCAGTTCTTC. This codes for CASSQVGYGRAYNEQFF.

The chain recombines TRBV30 with TRBJ2-1; D remains ambiguous. Germline V gene lookup returns CDR1 GTSNPN and CDR2 SVGIG (reference sequence). Trimming stripped 0 bases from V and 9 bases from J, with 12 bases between. The CDR3 sequence is 13 residues long. CDR3 DNA sequence: TGTGCCTGGAGTGTATTGATAGACTCTGAGCAGTTCTTC. It specifies CAWSVLIDSEQFF.

The V call is TRBV6-5, the J call TRBJ1-1, with 10 bases lining up with TRBD1. CDR3 size: 14 residues. Germline CDR1 and CDR2: MNHEY and SVGAGI. V was clipped by 6 bases and J by 7 bases; unmatched bases: 8. CDR3 sequence (DNA): TGTGCCAGCAGACCCGGGACAGGGGTTGGTGAAGCTTTCTTT. Protein sequence: CASRPGTGVGEAFF.

The chain joins TRBV10-3 to TRBJ1-1; D unclear. The CDR3 has 16 amino acids. CDR1 and CDR2 (germline): ENHRY, SYGVKD. V lost 3 bases and J 0 bases, leaving 14 bases between the germline ends. The CDR3 DNA reads TGTGCCATCAGTGAACAGACACGCTCCATGAACACTGAAGCTTTCTTT. It codes for CAISEQTRSMNTEAFF.

This clone was observed a handful of times. The chain carries TRBV30 and TRBJ1-6; tentative D call: TRBD1 (5 bases). CDR3 length: 15 amino acids. The ends were cut back, 3 bases at V and 0 bases at J, with 9 bases in the middle. Germline-derived CDR1 and CDR2 are GTSNPN and SVGIG (reference sequence). The CDR3 nucleotides are TGTGCCTGGAGCAGACAGAGCTCCTATAATTCACCCCTCCACTTT. Amino acids: CAWSRQSSYNSPLHF.

V and J are TRBV7-2 and TRBJ2-5; D is possibly TRBD2 (5 bases). The CDR3 is 17 amino acids. V lost 2 bases to trimming and J lost 3 bases, with 19 bases between them. Germline CDR1 SGHTA, CDR2 FQGNSA. In nucleotides, the CDR3 is TGTGCCAGCAGCTTAAGGTTCCAGCGGCCAGCGAAAGAGACCCAGTACTTC. Its translation is CASSLRFQRPAKETQYF. Drawing the rest from reference TRBV7-2 and TRBJ2-5, the complete variable domain is GAGVSQSPSNKVTEKGKDVELRCDPISGHTALYWYRQSLGQGLEFLIYFQGNSAPDKSGLPSDRFSAERTGGSVSTLTIQRTQQEDSAVYLCASSLRFQRPAKETQYFGPGTRLLVL.

This clone appeared many times. Other DNA sequences from this sample encode an identical CDR3 as well. This sequence joins TRBV6-5 and TRBJ1-5, with D perhaps matching TRBD1 (6 bases). CDR3 size: 13 residues. Trimming took off 6 bases at V and 4 bases at J, with 10 bases between the two ends. From germline, CDR1 is MNHEY and CDR2 SVGAGI. The CDR3 sequence: CASSRTENQPQHF. The CDR3 DNA reads as TGTGCCAGCAGCCGGACAGAAAATCAGCCCCAGCATTTT.

The chain has TRBV5-4 and TRBJ2-5; 7 bases align to TRBD1. J lost 4 bases, V lost 4 bases, and 10 bases had no gene match. This CDR3 region has 15 residues. Germline V gene lookup returns CDR1 SGHNT and CDR2 YYREEE (reference sequence). CDR3 coding DNA: TGTGCCAGCAGCCGGGAAGGGGGCGCAGGAGAGACCCAGTACTTC. Protein product: CASSREGGAGETQYF.